A single sample gave rise to the 5 T cell receptor beta chains below, sequenced in a study of cytomegalovirus exposure and HLA in healthy donors. PCR primers comprised 60 Vbeta and 13 Jbeta primers. Sequencing used immunoSEQ multiplex PCR; TCRdb keeps in-frame clones, though not all of them. Altogether 65,000 to 95,000 clones are present, 70% to 85% being singletons, with the ten largest covering around 15%. The specimen sequenced was PBMCs. The receptor source for this set is a human donor in good health.

The chain joins TRBV9 to TRBJ2-5; TRBD2 agrees at 14 bases. The CDR3 runs to 15 residues. CDR1 SGDLS and CDR2 YYNGEE come from the germline V gene. Trimming at V came to 0 bases and at J to 10 bases, leaving 5 bases not matched to a gene. CDR3 loop: CASSVAGLAGDDQYF. As DNA, the CDR3 is TGTGCCAGCAGCGTAGCGGGACTAGCGGGGGACGACCAGTACTTC.

This clone was observed a handful of times. The chain couples TRBV5-4 to TRBJ1-1; unclear D gene. The V gene lost 0 bases and the J gene lost 5 bases, with 11 bases spanning the gap. From germline, CDR1 is SGHNT and CDR2 YYREEE (reference sequence). The CDR3 has 14 amino acids. CDR3 DNA: TGTGCCAGCAGCTTGGACAGAGGGAGAACTGAAGCTTTCTTT. Translating it yields CASSLDRGRTEAFF.

The gene calls are TRBV1 and TRBJ2-7; the table gives TRBD2 as D, unverified against the DNA. TRBV1 is a pseudogene locus. This CDR3 is 18 amino acids long. The CDR3 coding sequence is TGCACCAGCAGCCCGGAGACACCTTTGTGGGGAGTGATCTACGAGCAGTACTTC. This sequence encodes CTSSPETPLWGVIYEQYF.

This chain uses TRBV13 with TRBJ2-7, with D possibly being TRBD1 (5 bases). CDR3 size: 14 residues. Germline V gene sequence: CDR1 PRHDT, CDR2 FYEKMQ (reference sequence). Trimming took 3 bases from V and 2 from J, leaving 11 bases between them. The CDR3 coding sequence is TGTGCCAGCAGCTTGTCAGGGCTCCCCTACGAGCAGTACTTC. Protein sequence: CASSLSGLPYEQYF.

The chain is built from TRBV13 and TRBJ2-7; 9 positions match TRBD2. Germline V gene sequence: CDR1 PRHDT, CDR2 FYEKMQ (reference sequence). This CDR3 has 15 amino acids. J was trimmed by 3 bases and V by 3 bases; bases with no gene match: 6. CDR3 nucleotides: TGTGCCAGCAGCTTTAGCGGGGGTGGTATCTACGAGCAGTACTTC. Translated: CASSFSGGGIYEQYF.